This T cell receptor (beta chain) is drawn from a study of radiation and T cells in renal cell carcinoma. The CDR3 length is 13 residues. V dropped 9 bases and J dropped 4; count of bases not matched to a gene: 8. CDR1 is MNHEY, CDR2 SMNVEV, per germline (reference sequence). Of note for this clone: The antigen remains undetermined.

Whole-study results and caveats: In blood, top tumor clones expanded by 2 weeks, shrinking by 4.

Regarding time point: baseline pretreatment blood. Treatment here: 15 Gy SBRT to primary tumor, nephrectomy 4 weeks later. Radiation-treated patients gave blood at baseline, week 2 and week 4. Sequenced by immunoSEQ multiplex PCR; TCRdb stores in-frame clones only, minus some. Among about 59,000 clones listed, around 78% were seen once. This clonotype was sampled from a man aged 55-75 years with renal cell carcinoma. This specimen consisted of blood, obtained from a patient whose treatment included radiotherapy and nephrectomy. The rearrangement uses TRBV27 and TRBJ1-2, with TRBD1 identical over 7 bases. CDR3 sequence reads: CASKTGQRYGYTF. As DNA, the CDR3 is TGTGCCAGTAAGACAGGGCAACGCTATGGCTACACCTTC.